The 23 T cell receptor beta chains below come from one sample, sequenced in a study of T cell repertoires in cytomegalovirus infection. Via MiXCR, TCRdb re-called the reads, giving one row per CDR3 protein. The table has fewer than 85,000 distinct CDR3 sequences, under 4.5% seen once; the top ten hold about 22%. The sequencing sample was made of PBMCs. These receptors all stem from a human donor in good health (CMV status not recorded). Some clones in this sample may be carry-over from other donors' samples.

This clonotype was recorded many times. CDR3 residues: CSARPSGHPTDTQYF. The CDR3 region has the DNA TGCAGTGCTAGGCCCTCAGGCCATCCCACAGATACGCAGTATTTT. The J gene is TRBJ2-3, the V gene TRBV20-1; no reliable D call. Looked up from germline, CDR1 is DFQATT and CDR2 is SNEGSKA (reference sequence). This CDR3 comprises 15 residues. The V end was cut by 3 bases, the J end by 2 bases, with 15 bases between.

This clonotype was counted at least ten times. The gene calls are TRBV7-2 and TRBJ1-1; D unclear. Germline V gives CDR1 SGHTA, CDR2 FQGNSA. The CDR3 loop spans 12 amino acids. Trimming took 2 bases from V and 12 from J, leaving 13 bases between them. The CDR3 DNA reads as TGTGCCAGCAGCTTAAGACTAGGCTGGACTTTCTTT. Residues: CASSLRLGWTFF.

At least ten counts were recorded for this clonotype. The CDR3, as DNA: TGTGCCAGCAGCTTAGAATGGATGAACACTGAAGCTTTCTTT. It yields the protein CASSLEWMNTEAFF. The rearrangement uses TRBV7-6 and TRBJ1-1; D is ambiguous. The ends were cut back, 1 base at V and 0 bases at J, with 6 bases in the middle. There are 14 residues in the CDR3. Germline V gene sequence: CDR1 SGHVS, CDR2 FNYEAQ.

This clonotype showed up many times. This chain uses TRBV7-8 with TRBJ2-3, with TRBD2 matching 12 bases. J gave up 3 bases and V 5 bases, and 12 bases lay outside the gene matches. Per germline, CDR1 SGHVS and CDR2 FQNEAQ. The CDR3 sequence is 18 residues long. The CDR3 reads CASSARLAGEMGTDTQYF. CDR3 DNA: TGTGCCAGCAGCGCCCGACTAGCGGGAGAGATGGGGACAGATACGCAGTATTTT.

Ten or more counts support this clonotype. This sequence joins TRBV5-6 and TRBJ2-3; TRBD2 matches at 10 bases. CDR3 length: 14 residues. With V trimmed by 3 bases and J by 4 bases, 2 bases remained unmatched. Germline CDR1 and CDR2: SGHDT and YYEEEE. The CDR3 coding sequence is TGTGCCAGCAGCTCGAGCGGGGGGGCAGATACGCAGTATTTT. It encodes CASSSSGGADTQYF.

This clonotype was observed a handful of times. CDR3 sequence reads: CASSIPGLAKSSYNEQFF. Written as DNA, the CDR3 is TGTGCCAGCAGTATTCCGGGACTAGCGAAAAGCTCCTACAATGAGCAGTTCTTC. The chain has TRBV28 and TRBJ2-1; TRBD2 agrees at 10 bases. The trim removed 5 bases at V and 0 bases at J, leaving 10 bases unmatched. Germline assignment: CDR1 MDHEN and CDR2 SYDVKM. This CDR3 is 18 amino acids long.

This clonotype was seen ten or more times. The chain is built from TRBV6-6 and TRBJ1-1; perhaps TRBD1 as D (5 bases). V lost 2 bases to trimming and J lost 5 bases, with 12 bases between them. Germline CDR1 MNHNY, CDR2 SVGAGI (reference sequence). CDR3 length: 14 amino acids. CDR3 amino acids: CASSYDSPGTEAFF. The CDR3 nucleotides read TGTGCCAGCAGTTACGACTCACCAGGGACTGAAGCTTTCTTT.

This clonotype was seen only a few times. The chain links TRBV7-2 to TRBJ2-7; 10 positions agree with TRBD2. This CDR3 has 15 residues. Per the germline V gene, CDR1 is SGHTA and CDR2 is FQGNSA. The V gene end was trimmed by 1 base and the J gene end by 7 bases; junction bases not matched to a gene: 7. In nucleotides, the CDR3 is TGTGCCAGCAGCTTAGGCAGCGGGGGGGCTGGAGAGCAGTACTTC. This codes for CASSLGSGGAGEQYF.

The sample holds many counts of this clonotype. The CDR3: CASSSQRSTDTQYF. The CDR3 coding sequence is TGTGCCAGCAGCTCTCAGCGAAGCACAGATACGCAGTATTTT. V and J are TRBV7-6 and TRBJ2-3; D is uncertain. Germline-derived CDR1 and CDR2 are SGHVS and FNYEAQ. The V end lost 4 bases, the J end lost 0 bases, and 8 bases lay between the germline ends. The length of the CDR3 is 14 residues.

Many counts were recorded for this clonotype. The V call is TRBV7-2, the J call TRBJ1-4, with D tentatively TRBD1 (6 bases). The germline CDR1 and CDR2 sequences are SGHTA and FQGNSA. This CDR3 is 14 amino acids long. V was clipped by 4 bases and J by 11 bases, with 17 bases between them. CDR3 in DNA: TGTGCCAGCAGCTCCCGGGACATTAAGGGGAAACTGTTTTTT. Protein product: CASSSRDIKGKLFF. Supplemented by reference TRBV7-2 and TRBJ1-4, the full variable domain reads GAGVSQSPSNKVTEKGKDVELRCDPISGHTALYWYRQSLGQGLEFLIYFQGNSAPDKSGLPSDRFSAERTGGSVSTLTIQRTQQEDSAVYLCASSSRDIKGKLFFGSGTQLSVL.

Many counts were recorded for this clonotype. CDR3 loop: CASSLVTWRGPQFF. In nucleotides, the CDR3 is TGTGCCAGCAGCTTAGTCACATGGCGGGGCCCGCAATTCTTC. The chain has TRBV7-2 and TRBJ2-1; tentatively, D is TRBD2 (6 bases). This CDR3 is 14 amino acids long. V was shortened by 1 base and J by 16 bases, with 20 bases between the two germline ends. Germline V lookup: CDR1 SGHTA, CDR2 FQGNSA.

Many counts were recorded for this clonotype. The V call is TRBV7-2, the J call TRBJ1-6; D gene uncertain. CDR3 length equals 14 residues. Germline CDR1 is SGHTA and CDR2 is FQGNSA. Between the trimmed V and J ends, which lost 2 bases and 4 bases, there was a span of 6 bases. The CDR3: CASSLRQYNSPLHF. Here the CDR3 DNA reads TGTGCCAGCAGCTTACGGCAGTATAATTCACCCCTCCACTTT. Full variable domain (rest looked up from reference TRBV7-2 and TRBJ1-6): GAGVSQSPSNKVTEKGKDVELRCDPISGHTALYWYRQSLGQGLEFLIYFQGNSAPDKSGLPSDRFSAERTGGSVSTLTIQRTQQEDSAVYLCASSLRQYNSPLHFGNGTRLTVT.

The V call is TRBV7-2, the J call TRBJ1-1; D may be TRBD1 (6 bases). Germline CDR1 SGHTA, CDR2 FQGNSA. This CDR3 contains 15 residues. Trimming pared 5 bases from V and 6 bases from J, leaving 19 bases between. The DNA of the CDR3 is TGTGCCAGCAGCCAGAGGACAGATAAAGGGGCTGAAGCTTTCTTT. This codes for CASSQRTDKGAEAFF. Full variable domain (remainder filled in from reference TRBV7-2 and TRBJ1-1): GAGVSQSPSNKVTEKGKDVELRCDPISGHTALYWYRQSLGQGLEFLIYFQGNSAPDKSGLPSDRFSAERTGGSVSTLTIQRTQQEDSAVYLCASSQRTDKGAEAFFGQGTRLTVV.

This clonotype was picked up many times. The chain joins TRBV14 to TRBJ2-1, with 14 bases identical to TRBD2. There are 15 residues in the CDR3. Germline CDR1 reads SGHDN; CDR2 reads FVKESK. The V and J ends lost 4 bases and 12 bases, in that order; junction bases with no gene match: 8. The CDR3 sequence is CASSPTGTSGSRQFF. The DNA of the CDR3 is TGTGCCAGCAGCCCCACCGGGACTAGCGGGAGTCGGCAGTTCTTC.

In its sample, this clonotype was seen many times. J is TRBJ1-1 and V is TRBV6-8; D remains ambiguous. The CDR3 length is 11 residues. Trimming left V 4 bases short and J 6 bases short, with 6 bases between. Germline V gene sequence: CDR1 MNHGY, CDR2 SAAAGT. CDR3 protein: CASSSRSEAFF. In nucleotides, the CDR3 is TGTGCCAGCAGTTCACGGTCTGAAGCTTTCTTT.

This clonotype was detected ten times or more. This chain uses TRBV7-2 with TRBJ2-5, with 8 bases fitting TRBD2. Germline trimming cut 2 bases from V and 4 bases from J; bases unmatched to any gene: 6. The CDR3 runs to 15 residues. In germline, CDR1 is SGHTA, CDR2 FQGNSA. CDR3 residues: CASSLPAGGVETQYF. The CDR3 DNA follows: TGTGCCAGCAGCTTACCGGCCGGGGGGGTAGAGACCCAGTACTTC.

This clonotype was counted at least ten times. The chain couples TRBV6-5 to TRBJ2-1; D not resolved. Germline values: CDR1 MNHEY, CDR2 SVGAGI. The CDR3 spans 11 residues. Deletions cut 5 bases from V and 9 bases from J, with 8 bases between. The CDR3 sequence is CASSPPPEQFF. As DNA, the CDR3 is TGTGCCAGCAGTCCCCCCCCTGAGCAGTTCTTC.

This clonotype was detected many times. V is TRBV10-3 and J is TRBJ2-1, with a possible D match to TRBD2 (6 bases). V was shortened by 4 bases and J by 4 bases, with 17 bases between the two germline ends. The CDR3 has 16 residues. CDR1 and CDR2 (germline): ENHRY, SYGVKD. The CDR3 loop is CAISGIRDSNYNEQFF. CDR3 nucleotide sequence: TGTGCCATCAGTGGGATCCGGGACTCGAATTACAATGAGCAGTTCTTC.

In its sample, this clonotype was seen a few times. J is TRBJ2-3 and V is TRBV12-3 or TRBV12-4; TRBD1 agrees at 7 bases. V lost 6 bases and J lost 2; bases outside the gene matches: 8. There are 15 residues in the CDR3. CDR3 nucleotide sequence: TGTGCCAGCAGCAAGGGACAGTCAAACACAGATACGCAGTATTTT. Translated, it gives CASSKGQSNTDTQYF.

In this sample, this clonotype turned up many times. CDR3 region: CASRLATNTGELFF. Written as DNA, the CDR3 is TGTGCCAGTCGACTAGCGACGAACACCGGGGAGCTGTTTTTT. V and J are TRBV12-3 or TRBV12-4 and TRBJ2-2; TRBD2 agrees at 8 bases. The CDR3 totals 14 residues. The junction had 3 bases not matched to a gene; V was cut back by 9 bases and J by 0 bases.

This clonotype was detected ten times or more. The rearrangement links TRBV7-2 to TRBJ2-2, with 13 bases aligning to TRBD2. V dropped 1 base and J dropped 1; count of bases not matched to a gene: 6. CDR1 SGHTA and CDR2 FQGNSA come from the germline V gene. The CDR3 runs to 19 residues. CDR3 in DNA: TGTGCCAGCAGCTTAGTGGGACTAGCGGGACTAAAGAACACCGGGGAGCTGTTTTTT. Translated: CASSLVGLAGLKNTGELFF.

This clonotype was counted between two and nine times. J is TRBJ1-1 and V is TRBV27; D gene unclear. With 0 bases removed from V and 10 bases from J, the gap between germline ends came to 12 bases. The CDR3 length is 13 residues. Looked up from germline, CDR1 is MNHEY and CDR2 is SMNVEV (reference sequence). In DNA form, the CDR3 reads TGTGCCAGCAGTTTATCGGTCGGCGGTGCAGCTTTCTTT. Amino acid sequence: CASSLSVGGAAFF.

In its sample, this clonotype was seen a few times. The rearrangement joins TRBV7-8 to TRBJ1-2; TRBD1 might be the D (5 bases). V was cut by 5 bases and J by 7 bases, with 14 bases left in between. CDR1 and CDR2 (germline): SGHVS, FQNEAQ. The CDR3 contains 13 residues. The CDR3 nucleotides are TGTGCCAGCAGCCTAAGGGGTGGTGGTGGCTACACCTTC. Protein: CASSLRGGGGYTF.